This TCR beta chain came from a study of T-cell memory formation after mild COVID-19. Study-wide results and caveats: Cross-reactive memory apparently joined, as some responding clones appeared in pre-infection memory.

Libraries for TCRalpha and TCRbeta carried sample barcodes and unique molecular identifiers via 5'RACE. TCRdb reprocessed the 5' RACE reads via MiXCR and lists one record per CDR3 protein. The sample holds around 35,000 distinct CDR3 sequences; 7.7% are singletons and the top ten take under 30%. A note on this clonotype: Its antigen is not identified.

There are 13 residues in the CDR3. The V and J ends lost 5 bases and 7 bases respectively, with 14 bases between them. The germline CDR1 and CDR2 sequences are SSHAT and FNYEAQ (reference sequence). The sample comprised PBMCs or a T cell subset sorted from them (not recorded which). The sequence was obtained from a man between 18 and 29 years old who had mild COVID-19 (a few samples of this study predate the infection). Cell type and time point are not known. The V call is TRBV7-7, the J call TRBJ2-5, with D unclear. The CDR3 DNA follows: TGTGCCAGCAGCCCGGAGTCGACGGGGACCCAGTACTTC. Its protein product is CASSPESTGTQYF.